Shown below are 20 T cell receptor beta chains from a single sample sequenced in a study of blood T cell repertoires in COVID-19. Some clones are missing from TCRdb's copy, which holds only in-frame ones; the method was immunoSEQ multiplex PCR. This table holds around 380,000 clones, roughly four fifths found once. Source material: peripheral blood. These TCRs come from a human donor with acute or convalescent COVID-19. The donor label of this sample is uncertain.

This clone was detected a few times. The chain carries TRBV6-5 and TRBJ2-2; weak D call: TRBD2 (6 bases). CDR3 length: 14 amino acids. V was trimmed by 5 bases and J by 2 bases, leaving 9 bases between them. Germline assignment: CDR1 MNHEY and CDR2 SVGAGI. The CDR3 loop is CASSRGSNTGELFF. The DNA for the CDR3 is TGTGCCAGCAGTCGGGGGTCAAACACCGGGGAGCTGTTTTTT.

The genes are TRBV5-1 and TRBJ1-1, with D tentatively TRBD1 (5 bases). Germline CDR1 SGHRS, CDR2 YFSETQ. V lost 0 bases and J 3 bases, leaving 9 bases between the germline ends. CDR3 length: 14 residues. CDR3 in amino acids: CASSLGQIYTEAFF. Written as DNA, the CDR3 is TGCGCCAGCAGCTTGGGACAGATTTACACTGAAGCTTTCTTT.

This chain uses TRBV11-2 with TRBJ2-1; 10 bases map to TRBD2. From germline, CDR1 is SGHAT and CDR2 FQNNGV. Trimming took 1 base from V and 8 from J; bases not matched to a gene: 11. The CDR3 runs to 17 residues. The CDR3 DNA reads TGTGCCAGCAGCTTAGTATCTAGCGGGAGTTCTATCCATGAGCAGTTCTTC. Translating it yields CASSLVSSGSSIHEQFF.

This chain connects TRBV9 to TRBJ1-2; maybe TRBD1 (6 bases). Germline values: CDR1 SGDLS, CDR2 YYNGEE. Trimming cost V 6 bases and J 4 bases, with 22 bases left between them. The CDR3 has 16 residues. CDR3 DNA sequence: TGTGCCAGCAACTCGGGCACAGGGTGGGAAGGCTATGGCTACACCTTC. Its protein product is CASNSGTGWEGYGYTF.

The J gene is TRBJ1-5, the V gene TRBV19, with D perhaps TRBD1 (5 bases). Germline CDR1 LNHDA, CDR2 SQIVND (reference sequence). Trimming cost V 0 bases and J 5 bases, with 14 bases left between them. CDR3 size: 16 residues. CDR3 sequence reads: CASSIDLGRADQPQHF. DNA for the CDR3: TGTGCCAGTAGTATAGATCTGGGCAGGGCGGATCAGCCCCAGCATTTT.

This rearrangement joins TRBV5-1 to TRBJ2-3; 8 bases map to TRBD1. Per germline, CDR1 SGHRS and CDR2 YFSETQ. CDR3 length: 16 residues. The junction had 4 bases not matched to a gene; V was cut back by 1 base and J by 0 bases. Here the CDR3 reads CASSLRTGTSTDTQYF. For the CDR3, the DNA is TGCGCCAGCAGCTTGAGGACAGGGACTAGCACAGATACGCAGTATTTT.

This clone was seen only a few times. The rearrangement links TRBV25-1 to TRBJ1-6; TRBD1 matches 7 bases. After removal of 4 bases from V and 11 bases from J, the junction contained 11 bases not matched to a gene. The CDR3 is 15 residues long. Germline V CDR1 and CDR2: MGHDK, SYGVNS. The CDR3 nucleotides read TGTGCCAGCAGTGGACTAGACAGGGCGGAAACACCCCTCCACTTT. Residues: CASSGLDRAETPLHF.

The chain combines TRBV28 with TRBJ1-6, with 9 nucleotides matching TRBD1. This CDR3 is built from 14 residues. V lost 7 bases, J lost 10 bases, and 8 bases stayed unmatched. The germline V gene has CDR1 MDHEN and CDR2 SYDVKM. CDR3 in amino acids: CASTSDRGRSPLHF. The CDR3 DNA is TGTGCCAGCACGTCGGACAGGGGACGATCACCCCTCCACTTT.

This clone appeared once. This chain connects TRBV27 to TRBJ2-7; perhaps TRBD1 as D (6 bases). From germline, CDR1 is MNHEY and CDR2 SMNVEV (reference sequence). V was pared by 1 base and J by 6 bases, with 10 bases between. The CDR3 runs to 13 residues. The chain's CDR3 is CASSLLSTGEQYF. The CDR3 region has the DNA TGTGCCAGCAGTTTATTATCGACAGGCGAGCAGTACTTC.

This clone came up a few times. The chain uses TRBV6-1 and TRBJ1-5; TRBD1 agrees at 12 bases. J was trimmed by 1 base and V by 4 bases; bases with no gene match: 5. The germline CDR1 and CDR2 sequences are MNHNS and SASEGT. The CDR3 covers 17 residues. The CDR3 nucleotides read TGTGCCAGCAGTGGTGGGACAGGGGGCATGAGCAATCAGCCCCAGCATTTT. As protein: CASSGGTGGMSNQPQHF.

The chain links TRBV19 to TRBJ2-3, with 11 bases matching TRBD2. Per the germline V gene, CDR1 is LNHDA and CDR2 is SQIVND (reference sequence). The trim removed 6 bases at V and 4 bases at J, leaving 6 bases unmatched. The CDR3 sequence is 15 residues long. The CDR3 loop reads CASRSGTSGSDTQYF. The CDR3 nucleotides are TGTGCCAGTAGGTCCGGGACTAGCGGATCAGATACGCAGTATTTT. Supplemented by reference TRBV19 and TRBJ2-3, the full variable domain reads DGGITQSPKYLFRKEGQNVTLSCEQNLNHDAMYWYRQDPGQGLRLIYYSQIVNDFQKGDIAEGYSVSREKKESFPLTVTSAQKNPTAFYLCASRSGTSGSDTQYFGPGTRLTVL.

The chain recombines TRBV7-8 with TRBJ1-6; D possibly corresponds to TRBD1 (5 bases). CDR1 is SGHVS, CDR2 FQNEAQ, per germline. Trimming left V 2 bases short and J 5 bases short, with 10 bases between. The CDR3 contains 15 residues. DNA of the CDR3: TGTGCCAGCAGCTTAAATTCAGGGAATAATTCACCCCTCCACTTT. This codes for CASSLNSGNNSPLHF.

V is TRBV4-1 and J is TRBJ1-2; TRBD1 might be the D (5 bases). Germline V gene data show CDR1 as MGHRA and CDR2 as YSYEKL. Trimming shortened V by 3 bases and J by 6 bases, and 14 bases separated the two germline ends. The CDR3 is 14 residues long. The CDR3 protein is CASSQSRERDGYTF. Here the CDR3 DNA reads TGCGCCAGCAGCCAGAGCAGGGAAAGGGATGGCTACACCTTC.

The chain has TRBV18 and TRBJ1-1, with a possible D match to TRBD1 (6 bases). The germline V gene encodes CDR1 KGHSH and CDR2 LQKENI. This CDR3 spans 12 amino acids. Trimming took off 0 bases at V and 10 bases at J, with 9 bases between the two ends. CDR3 residues: CASSPPVTGAFF. The CDR3 coding sequence is TGTGCCAGCTCACCACCCGTGACAGGAGCTTTCTTT.

The chain carries TRBV28 and TRBJ1-2; D is undetermined. Germline V gives CDR1 MDHEN, CDR2 SYDVKM. V gave up 7 bases and J gave up 7 bases, with 10 bases separating them. The CDR3 length is 11 residues. CDR3: CASTPGGGYTF. DNA of the CDR3: TGTGCCAGCACCCCCGGAGGTGGCTACACCTTC.

The chain has TRBV15 and TRBJ1-1; D is uncertain. V lost 4 bases and J 0 bases, leaving 9 bases between the germline ends. The CDR3 contains 14 residues. The germline V gene has CDR1 LNHNV and CDR2 YYDKDF (reference sequence). DNA for the CDR3: TGTGCCACCAGCACCCGGAGGATGAACACTGAAGCTTTCTTT. It yields the protein CATSTRRMNTEAFF.

The rearrangement uses TRBV6-5 and TRBJ2-2; D is unresolved. The CDR3 is 14 amino acids. Germline V gives CDR1 MNHEY, CDR2 SVGAGI. The germline V and J ends were trimmed by 4 bases and 5 bases, with 11 bases remaining between them. This CDR3 is CASSFSLTTGELFF. For the CDR3, the DNA is TGTGCCAGCAGTTTTAGCCTGACTACCGGGGAGCTGTTTTTT.

The gene calls are TRBV2 and TRBJ1-1, with no clear D. The length of the CDR3 is 14 residues. CDR1 and CDR2 (germline): SNHLY, FYNNEI. V dropped 4 bases and J dropped 7 bases, with 16 bases sitting between them. The CDR3 sequence is CASSGRPPAGEAFF. The CDR3 coding sequence is TGTGCCAGCAGTGGCAGGCCGCCGGCCGGTGAAGCTTTCTTT.

The CDR3 bases are TGTGCCAGCAGCCTTACCTTCCAGGGATATGGCTACACCTTC. Amino acids: CASSLTFQGYGYTF. The rearrangement links TRBV3-1 (or the pseudogene TRBV3-2) to TRBJ1-2, with D perhaps matching TRBD1 (5 bases). This CDR3 spans 14 amino acids. Trimming took 4 bases from V and 5 from J, leaving 14 bases between them. Germline CDR1 is LGHDT and CDR2 is YNNKEL (reference sequence).

This chain links TRBV7-8 with TRBJ1-1; D not certain. Per the germline V gene, CDR1 is SGHVS and CDR2 is FQNEAQ. The length of the CDR3 is 13 residues. V lost 5 bases and J 0 bases, leaving 7 bases between the germline ends. The DNA of the CDR3 is TGTGCCAGCAGCCAACGGGTGAACACTGAAGCTTTCTTT. This sequence encodes CASSQRVNTEAFF.